The next 13 T cell receptor beta chains were all read from a single sample in a study of shared clonotypes between healthy human individuals. Clones were sequenced by immunoSEQ multiplex PCR, and TCRdb holds only the in-frame ones, with some missing. The sample includes some 2.1 million clones, roughly 95% seen only once; the top ten take roughly 0.13%. The sequenced sample was naive CD4+ T cells sorted from blood. Subset noted: CD45RA+ positively selected. These receptors all come from a young man in good health.

J is TRBJ2-2 and V is TRBV5-4, with D perhaps TRBD1 or TRBD2 (5 bases each). This CDR3 comprises 16 residues. Germline loops: CDR1 SGHNT, CDR2 YYREEE (reference sequence). The V end was cut by 4 bases, the J end by 1 base, with 14 bases between. CDR3 coding DNA: TGTGCCAGCAGCCCGCGTTTGGGGGTGAACACCGGGGAGCTGTTTTTT. Protein product: CASSPRLGVNTGELFF.

The chain carries TRBV4-1 and TRBJ2-3; D unresolved. Germline CDR1 MGHRA, CDR2 YSYEKL. V dropped 0 bases and J dropped 5 bases, with 0 bases sitting between them. CDR3 length: 11 residues. Here the CDR3 reads CASSQEDTQYF. Here the CDR3 DNA reads TGCGCCAGCAGCCAAGAAGATACGCAGTATTTT.

The chain couples TRBV7-9 to TRBJ2-3; possible D gene TRBD1, 5 bases. Germline-derived CDR1 and CDR2 are SEHNR and FQNEAQ (reference sequence). There are 16 residues in the CDR3. Trimming stripped 5 bases from V and 0 bases from J, with 15 bases between. CDR3 region: CASSPDSPTSTDTQYF. The CDR3 coding sequence is TGTGCCAGCAGCCCCGACAGTCCCACTAGCACAGATACGCAGTATTTT. Combining the CDR3 with reference TRBV7-9 and TRBJ2-3 gives the whole variable domain DTGVSQNPRHKITKRGQNVTFRCDPISEHNRLYWYRQTLGQGPEFLTYFQNEAQLEKSRLLSDRFSAERPKGSFSTLEIQRTEQGDSAMYLCASSPDSPTSTDTQYFGPGTRLTVL.

This clone was recorded once. Additional DNA sequences in this sample encode the identical CDR3. The chain employs TRBV2 and TRBJ2-1, with D possibly TRBD2 on 7 matching bases. Trimming removed 6 bases from V and 10 bases from J, with 10 bases in between. Germline V gene sequence: CDR1 SNHLY, CDR2 FYNNEI. CDR3 length equals 11 residues. For the CDR3, the DNA is TGTGCCAGCAGGGGGGGGCAAGAGCAGTTCTTC. Translated: CASRGGQEQFF.

The chain combines TRBV30 with TRBJ2-4; TRBD1 agrees at 8 bases. The CDR3 sequence is 16 residues long. V was clipped by 1 base and J by 1 base; unmatched bases: 6. Germline CDR1 is GTSNPN and CDR2 is SVGIG (reference sequence). CDR3 nucleotides: TGTGCCTGGAGTGGACAGGGGCAGGAGGCCAAAAACATTCAGTACTTC. Protein product: CAWSGQGQEAKNIQYF.

This chain links TRBV28 with TRBJ2-7; D is uncertain. V was clipped by 5 bases and J by 0 bases, with 8 bases between them. Germline values: CDR1 MDHEN, CDR2 SYDVKM. This CDR3 region has 13 residues. The DNA for the CDR3 is TGTGCCAGCAGTGCAGGCGACTCCTACGAGCAGTACTTC. Its translation is CASSAGDSYEQYF. Together with reference TRBV28 and TRBJ2-7, the CDR3 gives the full variable domain: DVKVTQSSRYLVKRTGEKVFLECVQDMDHENMFWYRQDPGLGLRLIYFSYDVKMKEKGDIPEGYSVSREKKERFSLILESASTNQTSMYLCASSAGDSYEQYFGPGTRLTVT.

The chain joins TRBV7-3 to TRBJ2-7; 9 positions match TRBD1. The CDR3 loop spans 15 amino acids. The germline CDR1 and CDR2 sequences are SGHTA and FQGTGA. V shed 2 bases and J 2 bases; nucleotides not matched to a gene: 4. The CDR3 bases are TGTGCCAGCAGCTTATTTGGGACAGGGACCTACGAGCAGTACTTC. This translates into CASSLFGTGTYEQYF.

Details on this clone: The sample contains more than one DNA sequence encoding this CDR3. V and J are TRBV29-1 and TRBJ1-2; a possible D gene is TRBD1 (5 bases). Germline values: CDR1 SQVTM, CDR2 ANQGSEA. This CDR3 comprises 12 residues. V shed 6 bases and J shed 2 bases, with 10 bases lying between them. The CDR3 nucleotides are TGCAGCGTCGACGGGGCCAACTATGGCTACACCTTC. This codes for CSVDGANYGYTF.

This clone has a single count. The V and J genes are TRBV5-1 and TRBJ2-5, with D possibly TRBD2 on 5 matching bases. V lost 4 bases, J lost 5 bases, and 21 bases lay in between. This CDR3 is 16 amino acids long. CDR1 SGHRS and CDR2 YFSETQ come from the germline V gene. CDR3 DNA sequence: TGCGCCAGCAGCCCCGAAGGAAATAGCGTGGGGGAGACCCAGTACTTC. Translating it yields CASSPEGNSVGETQYF.

The J gene is TRBJ2-2, the V gene TRBV29-1; 7 bases line up with TRBD1. The germline V gene has CDR1 SQVTM and CDR2 ANQGSEA. V was clipped by 2 bases and J by 5 bases; unmatched bases: 8. CDR3 size: 15 residues. The CDR3 region is CSVEWARGYTGELFF. In nucleotides, the CDR3 is TGCAGCGTTGAATGGGCCAGGGGGTATACCGGGGAGCTGTTTTTT.

The rearrangement links TRBV6-5 to TRBJ2-6; D ambiguous. Germline CDR1 is MNHEY and CDR2 is SVGAGI. This CDR3 spans 16 amino acids. V was clipped by 0 bases and J by 2 bases, with 8 bases between them. This CDR3 reads CASSYSLGTGANVLTF. Written as DNA, the CDR3 is TGTGCCAGCAGTTACTCTTTAGGGACTGGGGCCAACGTCCTGACTTTC.

The rearrangement uses TRBV2 and TRBJ1-5; the D is unclear. The germline V gene encodes CDR1 SNHLY and CDR2 FYNNEI. CDR3 length: 13 residues. The germline V and J ends were trimmed by 4 bases and 5 bases, with 9 bases remaining between them. CDR3 coding DNA: TGTGCCAGCAGTGCCGGGAACTATCAGCCCCAGCATTTT. Translated: CASSAGNYQPQHF.

The V call is TRBV6-5, the J call TRBJ1-6; 7 bases are a match to TRBD1. Unmatched junction bases numbered 4, after V lost 9 bases and J lost 5 bases. The CDR3 totals 13 residues. Germline-derived CDR1 and CDR2 are MNHEY and SVGAGI. CDR3 sequence: CASWTGNNSPLHF. The DNA of the CDR3 is TGTGCCAGTTGGACAGGCAATAATTCACCCCTCCACTTT.